These T cell receptor beta chains were read from a single sample in a study of breast tumors, draining lymph nodes, adjacent tissues. Each CDR3 protein gets one entry after TCRdb re-called the multiplex PCR reads with MiXCR. The sample records some 130,000 distinct CDR3 sequences, about 20% being singletons. The sample consisted of axillary lymph node tissue. These receptors were taken from a female donor with breast cancer. Some clones in this sample may be carry-over from other donors' samples. Each CDR3 is given without its conserved first and last residue. Each record gives: V gene, J gene, clone size, CDR3 length, CDR3 protein. Rows may omit the clone size; those that give it use once, few, many or a size class.

v_gene: TRBV19; j_gene: TRBJ1-5; abundance: many; len: 14; CDR3aa: ASASSGTLSNQPQH
v_gene: TRBV6-1; j_gene: TRBJ2-4; abundance: few; len: 14; CDR3aa: ASSASGTGAKNIQY
v_gene: TRBV20-1; j_gene: TRBJ2-1; abundance: many; len: 11; CDR3aa: SASRGNYNEQF
v_gene: TRBV28; j_gene: TRBJ1-5; abundance: -; len: 12; CDR3aa: ASSQTGNGQPQH
v_gene: TRBV7-9; j_gene: TRBJ2-2; abundance: many; len: 11; CDR3aa: ASSGVFTGELF
v_gene: TRBV6-6; j_gene: TRBJ2-5; abundance: many; len: 13; CDR3aa: ASSYGLRGRETQY
v_gene: TRBV10-3; j_gene: TRBJ2-1; abundance: many; len: 15; CDR3aa: AIGGTSGRADYNEQF
v_gene: TRBV12-1; j_gene: TRBJ2-7; abundance: few; len: 13; CDR3aa: ASSFWTSGTYEQY
v_gene: TRBV9; j_gene: TRBJ2-5; abundance: many; len: 13; CDR3aa: ASSAGLAGRPPTI
v_gene: TRBV24-1; j_gene: TRBJ2-4; abundance: -; len: 17; CDR3aa: ATSDLILAGRLAKNIQY
v_gene: TRBV18; j_gene: TRBJ1-5; abundance: many; len: 13; CDR3aa: ASSPDRASNQPQH